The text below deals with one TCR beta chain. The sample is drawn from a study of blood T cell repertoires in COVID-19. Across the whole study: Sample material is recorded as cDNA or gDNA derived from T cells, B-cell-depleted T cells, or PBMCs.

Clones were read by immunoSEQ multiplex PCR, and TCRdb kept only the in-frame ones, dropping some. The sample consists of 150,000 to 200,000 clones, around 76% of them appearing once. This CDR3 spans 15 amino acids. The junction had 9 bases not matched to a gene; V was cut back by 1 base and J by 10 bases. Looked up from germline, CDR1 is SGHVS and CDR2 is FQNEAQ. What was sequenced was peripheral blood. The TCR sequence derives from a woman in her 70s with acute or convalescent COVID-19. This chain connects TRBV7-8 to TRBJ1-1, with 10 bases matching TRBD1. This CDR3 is CASSLGQGAREVAFF. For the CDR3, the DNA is TGTGCCAGCAGCTTAGGACAGGGGGCAAGAGAGGTAGCTTTCTTT. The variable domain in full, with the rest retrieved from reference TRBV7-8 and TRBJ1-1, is GAGVSQSPRYKVAKRGQDVALRCDPISGHVSLFWYQQALGQGPEFLTYFQNEAQLDKSGLPSDRFFAERPEGSVSTLKIQRTQQEDSAVYLCASSLGQGAREVAFFGQGTRLTVV.